This T cell receptor (beta chain) was sequenced for a study of tumor-infiltrating lymphocytes in primary liver carcinoma. For this clonotype: The target antigen is unknown. One end of the junction is discordant with germline, which a read error may explain.

Germline CDR1 MNHEY, CDR2 SVGEGT. There are 14 residues in the CDR3. Co-extraction of both nucleic acids (RNA and DNA) used about 20-33 mg of unsorted bulk tissue. cDNA specific to TCR beta was made from 500 to 650 ng of total RNA, with a constant-region primer employed for priming. Sequencing libraries for TCR beta derived from three nested multiplex PCR rounds that used slightly modified ARM-PCR. Researchers ran the first two PCR rounds for roughly 10 cycles each with TRBV1-TRBV30 forward primers and a C-beta reverse primer. One entry per CDR3 protein results from TCRdb running MiXCR on the multiplex PCR reads. The table lists under 130,000 distinct CDR3 sequences, roughly 80% of them singletons. Findings and limits, study-wide: The difference in top-250-clone fraction between tumors and blood was significant, favoring tumors (p = 0.039).

The V gene is TRBV6-2 or TRBV6-3, the J gene TRBJ2-1; TRBD2 matches 7 bases. The clonotype comes from a man in his forties or fifties with primary liver carcinoma and hepatitis B virus infection. Sequences were obtained from liver tumor tissue from sampling region 3. Subset defined: tumor region T3, left-lateral pole. CDR3 in DNA: TGTGCCAGCAGTGGTCTAGCGGAAAACAATGAGCATCTCTTC. It specifies CASSGLAENNEHLF.